These 8 T cell receptor beta chains were all obtained from the same sample, sequenced in a study of T-cell memory formation after mild COVID-19. Via MiXCR, TCRdb re-called the 5' RACE reads, giving one row per CDR3 protein. The sample records tens of thousands of distinct CDR3 sequences, approximately 13% being singletons. Sequencing input: PBMCs or a T cell subset sorted from them (not recorded which). Receptors originate from an adult woman who had mild COVID-19 (a few samples of this study predate the infection). Cell type and time point are not known.

This clonotype was seen only a few times. The V call is TRBV25-1, the J call TRBJ2-7; 8 bases are shared with TRBD1. The CDR3 spans 16 residues. Looked up from germline, CDR1 is MGHDK and CDR2 is SYGVNS. The V and J ends lost 4 bases and 2 bases, in that order; junction bases with no gene match: 10. CDR3 DNA sequence: TGTGCCAGCAGTGGAGCCCGGACAGGGCTTACCTACGAGCAGTACTTC. Its protein is CASSGARTGLTYEQYF.

The rearrangement uses TRBV12-3 or TRBV12-4 and TRBJ2-3; D gene uncertain. V was pared by 3 bases and J by 2 bases, with 9 bases between. The CDR3 has 14 residues. The CDR3 DNA reads as TGTGCCAGCAGTTTCGTCTCGATCACAGATACGCAGTATTTT. Protein product: CASSFVSITDTQYF.

The V and J genes are TRBV9 and TRBJ2-1, with a possible D match to TRBD1 (5 bases). Per germline, CDR1 SGDLS and CDR2 YYNGEE. The CDR3 is 16 amino acids. The V end lost 4 bases, the J end lost 0 bases, and 14 bases lay between the germline ends. The CDR3 spells CASSPPGDSSYNEQFF. The DNA of the CDR3 is TGTGCCAGCAGCCCCCCGGGCGACAGCTCCTACAATGAGCAGTTCTTC.

This clonotype was seen more than once but under ten times. The chain carries TRBV4-2 and TRBJ2-1; D is possibly TRBD2 (5 bases). V lost 5 bases to trimming and J lost 8 bases, with 13 bases between them. Per germline, CDR1 LGHNA and CDR2 YNFKEQ. The CDR3 runs 13 residues. The CDR3 protein is CASSYRETDEQFF. CDR3 nucleotides: TGTGCCAGCAGCTACCGGGAAACGGATGAGCAGTTCTTC.

The V and J genes are TRBV9 and TRBJ2-7; D is unclear. The germline CDR1 and CDR2 sequences are SGDLS and YYNGEE. V was clipped by 0 bases and J by 7 bases, with 14 bases between them. The CDR3 runs to 14 residues. CDR3 nucleotides: TGTGCCAGCAGCGTAGGGTCAGGTCCAAGGGAGCAGTACTTC. It is translated as CASSVGSGPREQYF.

This clonotype came up a few times. The chain joins TRBV7-9 to TRBJ1-2, with TRBD1 matching 10 bases. The ends lost 0 bases at V and 6 bases at J; junction bases unmatched: 19. In germline, CDR1 is SEHNR, CDR2 FQNEAQ (reference sequence). The CDR3 runs to 20 residues. The CDR3 DNA follows: TGTGCCAGCAGCTTAGCATCCCCCGGGACAGGGGTGAACATGTCGGATGGCTACACCTTC. Its protein is CASSLASPGTGVNMSDGYTF.

A remark on this clonotype: Possible read error: a much larger clone is one base away. The J gene is TRBJ2-1, the V gene TRBV5-6; D remains unclear. CDR3 length equals 15 residues. Looked up from germline, CDR1 is SGHDT and CDR2 is YYEEEE. CDR3 DNA sequence: TGTGCCAGCAGCCTCACACCGAGCTCCTACAATGAGCAGTTATTC. This sequence encodes CASSLTPSSYNEQLF.

A few counts support this clonotype. This chain joins TRBV11-1 and TRBJ2-7; 8 nucleotides align to TRBD1. V was pared by 5 bases and J by 2 bases, with 8 bases of the junction left unmatched. This CDR3 is built from 15 residues. Germline values: CDR1 SGHAT, CDR2 FQDESV (reference sequence). DNA of the CDR3: TGTGCCAGCAGCATCCGGGACAGGACCACCTACGAGCAGTACTTC. Translated, it gives CASSIRDRTTYEQYF.